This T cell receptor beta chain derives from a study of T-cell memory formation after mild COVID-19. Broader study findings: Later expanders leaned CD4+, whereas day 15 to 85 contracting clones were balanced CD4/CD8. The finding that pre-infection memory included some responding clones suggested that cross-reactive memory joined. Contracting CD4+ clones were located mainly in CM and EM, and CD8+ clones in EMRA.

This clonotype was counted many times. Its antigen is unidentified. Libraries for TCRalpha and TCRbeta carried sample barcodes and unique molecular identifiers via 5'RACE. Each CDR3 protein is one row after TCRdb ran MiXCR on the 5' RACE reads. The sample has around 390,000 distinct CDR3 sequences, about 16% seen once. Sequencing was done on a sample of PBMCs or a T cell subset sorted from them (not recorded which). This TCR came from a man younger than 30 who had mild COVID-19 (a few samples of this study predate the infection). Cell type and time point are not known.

In nucleotides, the CDR3 is TGTGCCAGCAGTTACGCGGAGACCCAGTACTTC. This codes for CASSYAETQYF. The chain is built from TRBV6-2 or TRBV6-3 and TRBJ2-5; D gene unclear. This CDR3 region has 11 residues. The V end lost 2 bases, the J end lost 5 bases, and 3 bases lay between the germline ends. Germline V gene lookup returns CDR1 MNHEY and CDR2 SVGEGT.